Sequencing of this T cell receptor (beta chain) was carried out in a study of cytomegalovirus exposure and HLA in healthy donors (dated by TCRdb to between 2016 and 2019). As for the study more broadly: An earlier analysis of a few hundred of the donors reported over 250 Gb of sequence data and about 120 million unique TCR beta sequences obtained from around 190 million T cells. An early release covering some 640 HLA-typed donors comprised approximately 300 gigabases of sequencing data and around 80 million unique TCR sequences. The genetic ancestry cluster associated with self-reported Caucasian donors included 81% of the approximately 410 genotyped donors. The study aimed to test whether signatures of past pathogen exposure could be identified by cataloging public T cell receptors. The study used immunosequencing to profile the T cell repertoires of approximately 690 subjects and linked those repertoires to cytomegalovirus serostatus. In addition to the first cohort of several hundred subjects, a separate validation cohort of approximately 130 different subjects was used. The study combined high-throughput TCR immunosequencing, statistical association of individual TCRs with disease status, and machine learning to predict cytomegalovirus infection status. A later analysis re-examined previously published TCR beta repertoires from roughly 720 donors and added high-resolution HLA genotyping to investigate patterns of TCR occurrence. Rather than using new phenotypic data, the later analysis identified candidate immune exposures from TCR beta sequences and from how often those sequences occurred across donors. In an earlier analysis of about 590 of the donors, high-throughput TCR beta sequencing was used to judge whether each TCR beta V gene segment behaved as functional or pseudogenic. Alongside the repertoire data, information on donor age, sex, ethnicity and CMV serostatus was compiled. Genome-wide SNP genotypes for about 55% of the 666 donors were used in a later genetic analysis, which treated that subset as a discovery cohort. Every discovery cohort repertoire had been produced on one sequencing platform. Both class I and class II loci were covered by HLA typing, at four-digit resolution. Typing coverage differed by locus: A, B, C, DRB1 and DQB1 were typed in roughly 620-640 donors, DQA1 in 500 to 550, DPA1 in some 600, and DPB1 in around 490. A handful of DR-DQ haplotypes were treated as single units for association and clustering because of strong linkage in the cohort. Across some 400 genotyped donors of the cohort, an average of approximately 200,000 unique TCR beta nucleotide sequences per donor were sequenced, and roughly 17% of those sequences were non-productive.

What the research found in general, with its limitations: Cytomegalovirus status was reported to be diagnosed by the classifier with high specificity and sensitivity in both the original and validation cohorts. According to a later genetic analysis, donors in an Asian-associated ancestry cluster had fewer N-insertions in productive TCRs than the approximately 610-donor mean. A further reported finding was that TCR beta sequences accurately predicted the HLA-A and HLA-B alleles for most subjects in the first cohort. The authors suggested that the approach could potentially be extended to other disease states and immunological phenotypes. Most TCR sequences were seen in very few donors, while some public TCRs were found in many individuals. Broadly in line with IMGT annotations, most TCR beta V segments showed up in productive rearrangements about 87% or about 30% of the time in an earlier analysis of 450 to 600 of the donors. For the cohort, immune exposure information was limited to CMV serostatus. In a later analysis, TCR association rates were found to vary across HLA loci, with the most associated TCRs seen for DRB1 alleles and the fewest for HLA-C alleles. When HLA alleles, especially DR and DQ, strongly co-occurred, TCR associations were difficult to assign to individual alleles. A later analysis found that HLA-associated TCR beta chains were more clonally expanded and had lower generation probabilities than equally common non-associated chains. Because some donors lacked HLA typing at each locus, the association tests relied only on the typed subset. The cohort was sequenced for TCR beta chains only, and without alpha or paired-chain data the features that could be detected were limited. Because the 87-base-pair reads could not distinguish some IMGT-functional V segments, including TRBV6-2 and TRBV6-3, those segments were excluded. V-gene and J-gene trimming of TCR beta chains was associated with a missense DCLRE1C variant in a later genetic analysis, and the association was replicated in an independent cohort. According to a later analysis, parvovirus B19, influenza, CMV and Epstein-Barr virus appeared linked to several top co-occurrence clusters. In a later analysis, 16,951 TCR beta sequences were associated with specific HLA alleles at a false discovery rate of 0.05. Linkage disequilibrium might explain the correlated functional status among segregating V segments, but an unknown experimental factor could not be excluded. Presence/absence analyses assumed roughly uniform sequencing depth across donors, an assumption that may not hold. A cluster of highly shared sequence variants was judged likely to represent a technical artifact of the sequencing pipeline. In a later analysis, most CMV-associated TCR beta chains were found to appear HLA-restricted, with HLA associations seemingly driven largely by CMV exposure. In vitro tests confirmed that a few of the cytomegalovirus-associated TCR beta chains recognize cytomegalovirus antigens. Because counts were too low, fewer than 20 rarely observed V segments, including chromosome 9 orphons, were excluded from the earlier analysis of 500 to 700 of the donors. A total of about 180 TCR beta chains were listed by the study as associated with cytomegalovirus.

Note on this clone: Which antigen it targets is not known. No base quality values were provided; no much bigger clone lies one nucleotide off.

In total, roughly 670 healthy bone marrow donors made up the cohort. At the time of sampling, all cohort members were nominally healthy, though unrecorded immune exposures were likely present. CMV serostatus was positive for almost 300 and negative for about 50% of the roughly 700 cohort members, and was not recorded for this donor. Each donor provided a peripheral blood sample, and peripheral blood mononuclear cells were used for TCR beta sequencing. Genomic DNA extraction from the blood cell samples was performed with the Qiagen DNeasy Blood Extraction Kit. The library relied on the immunoSEQ multiplex PCR assay. The multiplex PCR relied on a mix of 60 forward primers for TCR Vbeta segments and 13 reverse primers for TCR Jbeta segments. A multiplex PCR assay on genomic DNA amplified the CDR3 region of rearranged TCR beta genes. The amplified TCR beta libraries were sequenced on the Illumina HiSeq System as 87-base-pair reads. Concerning the study's data processing: A later analysis counted 65 million to 90 million unique TCR beta chains across the 640 or so repertoires, and some 11 million of these chains were shared by at least two donors. Raw reads were error-corrected and collapsed into unique sequences by a nearest-neighbor algorithm in which closely related sequences were merged to remove PCR and sequencing errors. Alignment of CDR3 sequences to IMGT reference sequences was used to assign V, D and J gene segments. For a sequence to be retained, at least a six-nucleotide match to both a V gene segment and a J gene segment was required. Rearrangements were classified as productive when the CDR3 lacked stop codons and remained in frame with V and J, and all other rearrangements were classified as non-productive. CDR3 was defined according to IMGT convention as the region running from the second conserved V-encoded cysteine to the conserved J-encoded phenylalanine. Sequences without an unambiguous match to a single V gene segment were excluded from the earlier analysis of a few hundred of the donors. In an earlier analysis of several hundred of the donors, V segments were called functional above 56.7% productive rearrangements and were called segregating when the between-donor standard deviation exceeded 5%. To diagnose cytomegalovirus status from the catalog of TCR beta chain sequences, a statistical classification framework was built. A later analysis assigned V and J genes by comparing TCR nucleotide sequences with IMGT/GENE-DB human TR gene sequences. Using the TCRdist pipeline, a later analysis assigned CDR3 sequences along with most-parsimonious VDJ recombination scenarios. In a later analysis, each TCR beta chain was defined by its CDR3 amino acid sequence together with its V-gene family, and reads without a unique V-gene family were excluded. A later analysis removed several hundred highly shared, low-generation-probability nucleotide sequences to deal with suspected cross-contamination and a sequencing artifact. In a later analysis, a clonal expansion index was calculated for each public chain from normalized within-repertoire ranks of inferred template counts. In a later analysis, generation probabilities were computed with a VDJ recombination model fitted to out-of-frame rearrangements, and the resulting probabilities were checked against IGoR. In a later analysis, hypergeometric tests were used to score TCR-TCR, TCR-HLA and TCR-CMV co-occurrence, with a repertoire-size bias correction applied to TCR pairs. A later analysis estimated false discovery rates by permuting HLA or CMV assignments 20 times. In a later analysis, co-occurring TCRs were grouped with DBSCAN, and TCRdist sequence similarity was added when clustering was performed within HLA-allele-positive subsets. For co-occurrence clustering, repertoires with fewer than 30,000 or more than 120,000 public chains were excluded, along with five or six repertoires with anomalous nucleotide sharing. Here the immuneACCESS table is served through TCRdb, limited to in-frame sequences with V and J called. Missing clones are a known gap in these copies; in checked studies unresolved V genes cover under half, and the rest lacks a known reason. Clone size and the V and J calls come from that table; the DNA yielded D and trimming. Counted in this sample were 85,000 to 100,000 clones; roughly 82% of them appeared once. Roughly 8.8% of the sample comes from the top ten.

The CDR3 covers 12 residues, taking in both the cysteine and the phenylalanine. Only CDR3 DNA remains: 36 bases, in frame from the first base. V was cut back by 7 bases and J by 6 bases, leaving a gap of 10 bases between them. The germline V gene provides CDR1 SGDLS and CDR2 YYNGEE. The V and J genes are TRBV9 and TRBJ2-2; a tentative D call is TRBD1 (6 bases match). The sample consisted of PBMCs. The sequence came from a human donor in good health. In nucleotides, the sequence is TGTGCCAGCTCACAGGGATCCGGGGAGCTGTTTTTT. Translation gives CASSQGSGELFF.